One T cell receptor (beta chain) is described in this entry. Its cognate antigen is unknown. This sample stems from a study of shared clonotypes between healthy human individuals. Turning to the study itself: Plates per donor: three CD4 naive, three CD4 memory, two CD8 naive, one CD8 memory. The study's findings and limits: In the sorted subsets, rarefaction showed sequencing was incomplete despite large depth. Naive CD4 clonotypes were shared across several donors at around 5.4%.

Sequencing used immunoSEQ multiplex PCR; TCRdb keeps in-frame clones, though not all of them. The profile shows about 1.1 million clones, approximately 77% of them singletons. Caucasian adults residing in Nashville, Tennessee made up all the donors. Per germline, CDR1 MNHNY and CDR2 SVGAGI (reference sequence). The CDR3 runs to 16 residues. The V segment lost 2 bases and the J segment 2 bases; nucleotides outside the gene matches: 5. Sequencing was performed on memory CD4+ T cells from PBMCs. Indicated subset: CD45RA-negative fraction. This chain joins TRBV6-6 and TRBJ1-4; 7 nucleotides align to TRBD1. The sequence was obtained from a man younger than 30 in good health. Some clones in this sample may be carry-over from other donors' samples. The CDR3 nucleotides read TGTGCCAGCAGTTACACCGGCAGGGGGACTAATGAAAAACTGTTTTTT. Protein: CASSYTGRGTNEKLFF.